The 17 T cell receptor beta chains listed next were all sequenced from one sample in a study of blood T cell repertoires in COVID-19. Only in-frame clones appear in the TCRdb table, and some are missing; sequencing was by immunoSEQ multiplex PCR. In the table there are around 94,000 clones, around nine tenths of which are singletons. Sequenced material: peripheral blood. These receptors all stem from a woman in her 50s with COVID-19, enrolled during active disease.

This clone came up once. The chain combines TRBV11-2 with TRBJ2-7, with a tentative D call TRBD1 (6 bases). Between the trimmed V and J ends, which lost 5 bases and 3 bases, there was a span of 17 bases. CDR3 length equals 15 residues. The germline V gene encodes CDR1 SGHAT and CDR2 FQNNGV. CDR3 loop: CASSTHRDPFYEQYF. The DNA of the CDR3 is TGTGCCAGCAGCACTCACAGGGATCCTTTCTACGAGCAGTACTTC.

The CDR3 coding sequence is TGTGCCAGCAGCTTATGGACTAGCGGAAACAATGAGCAGTTCTTC. Encoded protein: CASSLWTSGNNEQFF. The chain couples TRBV11-2 to TRBJ2-1, with 10 bases aligning to TRBD2. This CDR3 is 15 amino acids long. Germline V CDR1 and CDR2: SGHAT, FQNNGV. The ends lost 2 bases at V and 5 bases at J; junction bases unmatched: 3.

This rearrangement joins TRBV5-1 to TRBJ1-1; D unclear. Germline V lookup: CDR1 SGHRS, CDR2 YFSETQ. The CDR3 has 16 amino acids. V lost 0 bases and J 3 bases, leaving 15 bases between the germline ends. This CDR3 reads CASSLGTLVSDTEAFF. The DNA for the CDR3 is TGCGCCAGCAGCTTGGGGACTCTGGTTTCTGACACTGAAGCTTTCTTT. Full variable domain (outside the CDR3, taken from reference TRBV5-1 and TRBJ1-1): KAGVTQTPRYLIKTRGQQVTLSCSPISGHRSVSWYQQTPGQGLQFLFEYFSETQRNKGNFPGRFSGRQFSNSRSEMNVSTLELGDSALYLCASSLGTLVSDTEAFFGQGTRLTVV.

The chain links TRBV19 to TRBJ2-2, with TRBD1 matching over 9 bases. Trimming took 5 bases from V and 2 from J; bases not matched to a gene: 6. Germline V gives CDR1 LNHDA, CDR2 SQIVND (reference sequence). The CDR3 consists of 16 residues. The CDR3 sequence is CASSFWTGANTGELFF. DNA for the CDR3: TGTGCCAGTAGTTTTTGGACAGGGGCCAACACCGGGGAGCTGTTTTTT.

The V call is TRBV20-1, the J call TRBJ2-1; the D gene is possibly TRBD1 (5 bases). CDR1 DFQATT and CDR2 SNEGSKA come from the germline V gene (reference sequence). This CDR3 region has 10 residues. V was pared by 3 bases and J by 9 bases, with 6 bases between. The CDR3 sequence: CSASRGEQFF. CDR3 sequence (DNA): TGCAGTGCTAGTAGGGGTGAGCAGTTCTTC.

The chain is built from TRBV11-1 and TRBJ1-4, with unresolved D. Germline values: CDR1 SGHAT, CDR2 FQDESV (reference sequence). The V and J ends lost 1 base and 5 bases respectively, with 11 bases between them. The CDR3 runs 15 residues. The CDR3 reads CASSLVGGVNEKLFF. Here the CDR3 DNA reads TGTGCCAGCAGCTTAGTGGGAGGCGTGAATGAAAAACTGTTTTTT.

The chain has TRBV6-2 or TRBV6-3 and TRBJ1-2; maybe TRBD1 (6 bases). Per germline, CDR1 MNHEY and CDR2 SVGEGT. Trimming left V 3 bases short and J 4 bases short, with 18 bases between. The CDR3 runs to 16 residues. The CDR3 loop is CASSYPTTGIGYGYTF. In DNA form, the CDR3 reads TGTGCCAGCAGTTATCCGACGACAGGAATCGGCTATGGCTACACCTTC.

The J gene is TRBJ1-1, the V gene TRBV30, with D perhaps matching TRBD1 (5 bases). The CDR3 consists of 12 residues. Germline V gene sequence: CDR1 GTSNPN, CDR2 SVGIG (reference sequence). V was clipped by 4 bases and J by 5 bases, with 11 bases between them. Here the CDR3 reads CAWTGGYTEAFF. The CDR3 bases are TGTGCCTGGACGGGGGGTTATACTGAAGCTTTCTTT.

The chain uses TRBV27 and TRBJ2-3; 7 bases match TRBD1. This CDR3 spans 15 amino acids. Germline V gene lookup returns CDR1 MNHEY and CDR2 SMNVEV (reference sequence). After removal of 4 bases from V and 2 bases from J, the junction contained 6 bases not matched to a gene. CDR3 in amino acids: CASSSPQGYTDTQYF. The CDR3, as DNA: TGTGCCAGCAGTTCCCCACAGGGGTACACAGATACGCAGTATTTT.

The genes are TRBV27 and TRBJ2-1, with 9 bases that match TRBD1. In germline, CDR1 is MNHEY, CDR2 SMNVEV (reference sequence). This CDR3 comprises 15 residues. Trimming removed 4 bases from V and 5 bases from J; junction bases left unmatched: 6. This chain's CDR3 is CASSSRQGVDNEQFF. CDR3 in DNA: TGTGCCAGCAGTTCCCGACAGGGGGTGGACAATGAGCAGTTCTTC.

This clone was counted between two and nine times. The DNA of the CDR3 is TGTGCCAGCAGTGAAACCCCCACAGGGTCGAGCTACACCTTC. Protein sequence: CASSETPTGSSYTF. The V and J genes are TRBV2 and TRBJ1-2; possibly TRBD1 for D (6 bases). The ends were cut back, 2 bases at V and 9 bases at J, with 16 bases in the middle. The CDR3 spans 14 residues. Germline V gives CDR1 SNHLY, CDR2 FYNNEI.

The V call is TRBV27, the J call TRBJ2-7; D perhaps matches TRBD2 (5 bases). The germline V and J ends were trimmed by 3 bases and 4 bases, with 10 bases remaining between them. This CDR3 region has 13 residues. The germline V gene encodes CDR1 MNHEY and CDR2 SMNVEV (reference sequence). The CDR3 DNA is TGTGCCAGCAGTTTTCCGGGGTCGTACGAGCAGTACTTC. It yields the protein CASSFPGSYEQYF.

This clone is a singleton in its sample. A read error may produce the germline difference seen at one junction end. This chain connects TRBV5-1 to TRBJ2-6; 7 bases line up with TRBD1. This CDR3 has 16 residues. Germline CDR1 is SGHRS and CDR2 is YFSETQ. The CDR3 DNA is TGTGCCAGCAGCCCCCCGACAGGGACAGGGGCCAACGTCCTGACTTTC. Residues: CASSPPTGTGANVLTF.

This clone was observed once. V is TRBV5-6 and J is TRBJ1-1; 7 bases are a match to TRBD1. Per germline, CDR1 SGHDT and CDR2 YYEEEE. The CDR3 length is 14 residues. The ends lost 4 bases at V and 5 bases at J; junction bases unmatched: 8. For the CDR3, the DNA is TGTGCCAGCAGCCGACTCACAGGGGAGACTGAAGCTTTCTTT. Protein product: CASSRLTGETEAFF. Full variable domain (rest looked up from reference TRBV5-6 and TRBJ1-1): DAGVTQSPTHLIKTRGQQVTLRCSPKSGHDTVSWYQQALGQGPQFIFQYYEEEERQRGNFPDRFSGHQFPNYSSELNVNALLLGDSALYLCASSRLTGETEAFFGQGTRLTVV.

This rearrangement joins TRBV5-5 to TRBJ1-4; 7 bases fit TRBD1. Trimming at V came to 2 bases and at J to 4 bases, leaving 2 bases not matched to a gene. The CDR3 runs to 14 residues. The V gene's germline CDR1 is SGHKS and CDR2 YYEKEE (reference sequence). CDR3 in amino acids: CASSLSGGNEKLFF. The CDR3 region has the DNA TGTGCCAGCAGCTTATCAGGGGGTAATGAAAAACTGTTTTTT. Full variable domain (missing parts from reference TRBV5-5 and TRBJ1-4): DAGVTQSPTHLIKTRGQQVTLRCSPISGHKSVSWYQQVLGQGPQFIFQYYEKEERGRGNFPDRFSARQFPNYSSELNVNALLLGDSALYLCASSLSGGNEKLFFGSGTQLSVL.

The V call is TRBV14, the J call TRBJ2-7; maybe TRBD2 (7 bases). Between the trimmed V and J ends, which lost 1 base and 1 base, there was a span of 11 bases. This CDR3 region has 15 residues. CDR1 SGHDN and CDR2 FVKESK come from the germline V gene. CDR3 nucleotide sequence: TGTGCCAGCAGCCAAGGCAGGGGAGGGTCCTACGAGCAGTACGTC. It encodes CASSQGRGGSYEQYV.

The rearrangement joins TRBV5-1 to TRBJ2-5; the match to TRBD2 covers 7 bases. V shed 0 bases, J shed 4 bases, and the junction held 3 bases outside the gene matches. CDR1 is SGHRS, CDR2 YFSETQ, per germline. The CDR3 consists of 14 residues. The CDR3 nucleotides are TGCGCCAGCAGCTTGGGCCGGGGGGTAGAGACCCAGTACTTC. Translation gives CASSLGRGVETQYF.